The 8 T cell receptor beta chains presented below share a single source sample, sequenced in a study of neurological immune-mediated disorders. TCRdb reprocessed the 5' RACE reads with MiXCR, giving one entry per CDR3 protein. The sample has around 80,000 distinct CDR3 sequences, over 9% seen once. Sequencing was carried out using PBMCs. All receptors come from a man aged 35-49 years in good health.

In its sample, this clonotype was seen many times. The chain uses TRBV7-9 and TRBJ1-1; possible D gene TRBD1, 6 bases. The CDR3 totals 14 residues. The germline CDR1 and CDR2 sequences are SEHNR and FQNEAQ (reference sequence). The V end lost 5 bases, the J end lost 2 bases, and 12 bases lay between the germline ends. CDR3 region: CASSPRTVNTEAFF. The CDR3 DNA is TGTGCCAGCAGCCCACGGACAGTTAACACTGAAGCTTTCTTT.

This clonotype was observed a few times. The rearrangement joins TRBV18 to TRBJ1-1; no reliable D call. This CDR3 spans 13 amino acids. The V gene's germline CDR1 is KGHSH and CDR2 LQKENI. V lost 3 bases and J 6 bases, leaving 11 bases between the germline ends. DNA of the CDR3: TGTGCCAGCTCACCTGGACCCCCCCCTGAAGCTTTCTTT. It yields the protein CASSPGPPPEAFF.

This clonotype was detected ten times or more. The rearrangement uses TRBV12-3 or TRBV12-4 and TRBJ2-2; D is unresolved. Trimming stripped 4 bases from V and 3 bases from J, with 6 bases between. There are 13 residues in the CDR3. CDR3 in DNA: TGTGCCAGCAGTTACCGCCACACCGGGGAGCTGTTTTTT. Translation: CASSYRHTGELFF.

This clonotype was recorded many times. This chain connects TRBV18 to TRBJ1-1; no definite D call. The CDR3 totals 13 residues. The V and J ends lost 4 bases and 3 bases respectively, with 9 bases between them. Germline V gene data show CDR1 as KGHSH and CDR2 as LQKENI. The CDR3 nucleotides are TGTGCCAGCTCACTTGGACGGGACACTGAAGCTTTCTTT. It encodes CASSLGRDTEAFF.

The gene calls are TRBV28 and TRBJ2-3, with no clear D. V was cut by 3 bases and J by 2 bases, with 9 bases left in between. CDR3 length equals 14 residues. The V gene's germline CDR1 is MDHEN and CDR2 SYDVKM. The CDR3 coding sequence is TGTGCCAGCAGTTTCTTAGGATCCACAGATACGCAGTATTTT. Translation: CASSFLGSTDTQYF.

About this clonotype: One base away lies a much larger clone, so this may be a sequencing read error. The V gene is TRBV12-3 or TRBV12-4, the J gene TRBJ1-5, with D hard to call. This CDR3 comprises 11 residues. The CDR3 spells CASSFSQPKHF. The CDR3 coding sequence is TGTGCCAGCAGTTTCAGTCAGCCCAAGCATTTT.

This clonotype was observed at least ten times. The CDR3 protein is CASSSGLADYEQYF. The CDR3 DNA reads as TGTGCCAGCAGTTCGGGACTAGCGGATTACGAGCAGTACTTC. The V call is TRBV27, the J call TRBJ2-7; 11 positions agree with TRBD2. This CDR3 is 14 amino acids long. Unmatched junction bases numbered 3, after V lost 4 bases and J lost 4 bases. Germline assignment: CDR1 MNHEY and CDR2 SMNVEV (reference sequence).

This clonotype has at least ten counts. This chain connects TRBV28 to TRBJ2-7, with 10 positions matching TRBD1. From germline, CDR1 is MDHEN and CDR2 SYDVKM. The CDR3 spans 14 residues. V lost 8 bases and J lost 6; bases outside the gene matches: 10. As DNA, the CDR3 is TGTGCCAGCGTGCTGGGGACAGGGGCCTCCGAGCAGTACTTC. The encoded protein is CASVLGTGASEQYF.